These 27 T cell receptor beta chains originate from one sample sequenced in a study of technical replicates of blood from a few donors. Method: immunoSEQ multiplex PCR; TCRdb's copy keeps in-frame clones and lacks some. The sample has tens of thousands of clones, roughly 89% seen once. Sequencing was done on a sample of T cells isolated from PBMCs. These receptor sequences come from a human donor in good health.

The genes are TRBV29-1 and TRBJ2-1; TRBD2 matches at 8 bases. CDR1 and CDR2 (germline): SQVTM, ANQGSEA. V lost 3 bases to trimming and J lost 4 bases; unmatched junction nucleotides: 2. The CDR3 sequence is 13 residues long. CDR3: CSVDSGGYNEQFF. DNA for the CDR3: TGCAGCGTTGACAGCGGGGGTTACAATGAGCAGTTCTTC.

V usage is TRBV10-3 and J usage is TRBJ2-5; D possibly corresponds to TRBD1 (5 bases). The CDR3 runs to 14 residues. The germline V gene has CDR1 ENHRY and CDR2 SYGVKD. The germline V and J ends were trimmed by 0 bases and 5 bases, with 10 bases remaining between them. CDR3 protein: CAISESPRAETQYF. The CDR3, as DNA: TGTGCCATCAGTGAGTCACCCAGGGCCGAGACCCAGTACTTC.

V and J are TRBV7-3 and TRBJ2-1; 12 nucleotides align to TRBD2. Germline CDR1 SGHTA, CDR2 FQGTGA. The V segment lost 4 bases and the J segment 6 bases; nucleotides outside the gene matches: 1. There are 14 residues in the CDR3. Here the CDR3 DNA reads TGTGCCAGCAGCTCGACTAGCGGGAGCAATGAGCAGTTCTTC. Protein sequence: CASSSTSGSNEQFF.

V gene TRBV19 combines with J gene TRBJ1-4; TRBD1 agrees at 7 bases. The CDR3 runs 19 residues. CDR1 and CDR2 (germline): LNHDA, SQIVND (reference sequence). V lost 4 bases to trimming and J lost 0 bases; unmatched junction nucleotides: 14. CDR3 amino acids: CASSKRQGQEHSTNEKLFF. As DNA, the CDR3 is TGTGCCAGTAGTAAAAGACAGGGACAAGAACATTCAACTAATGAAAAACTGTTTTTT.

J is TRBJ2-7 and V is TRBV2; possibly TRBD1 for D (5 bases). V lost 2 bases, J lost 5 bases, and 13 bases lay in between. The germline CDR1 and CDR2 sequences are SNHLY and FYNNEI. The CDR3 contains 14 residues. Here the CDR3 DNA reads TGTGCCAGCAGTGAACCATTAAAAGGGGACGAGCAGTACTTC. It specifies CASSEPLKGDEQYF.

The chain carries TRBV7-9 and TRBJ2-7; maybe TRBD1 (5 bases). The CDR3 runs 14 residues. Trimming removed 6 bases from V and 2 bases from J, with 14 bases in between. Germline CDR1 is SEHNR and CDR2 is FQNEAQ (reference sequence). CDR3 residues: CASSDSEQAYEQYF. The CDR3 DNA reads as TGTGCCAGCAGTGACAGCGAACAGGCCTACGAGCAGTACTTC. Drawing the rest from reference TRBV7-9 and TRBJ2-7, the complete variable domain is DTGVSQNPRHKITKRGQNVTFRCDPISEHNRLYWYRQTLGQGPEFLTYFQNEAQLEKSRLLSDRFSAERPKGSFSTLEIQRTEQGDSAMYLCASSDSEQAYEQYFGPGTRLTVT.

Turning to this clone: One junction end disagrees with the germline gene, perhaps due to a read error. This sequence joins TRBV7-7 and TRBJ2-5, with TRBD2 matching over 8 bases. The CDR3 is 18 amino acids. Germline loops: CDR1 SSHAT, CDR2 FNYEAQ (reference sequence). The CDR3 nucleotides are TGTGCTAGCAGCTTAAATGCGGGAGGAACCTTGTACCAAGAGACCCAGTACTTC. This encodes CASSLNAGGTLYQETQYF.

The V and J genes are TRBV28 and TRBJ2-7; 8 bases are a match to TRBD2. This CDR3 is 15 amino acids long. With 3 bases clipped from V and 1 base from J, the junction kept 5 bases outside the gene matches. Germline lookup yields CDR1 MDHEN and CDR2 SYDVKM. DNA for the CDR3: TGTGCCAGCAGTTTGGTCGGGAGGGGGTCCTACGAGCAGTACTTC. This sequence encodes CASSLVGRGSYEQYF.

V is TRBV2 and J is TRBJ2-3; TRBD2 aligns across 10 bases. In germline, CDR1 is SNHLY, CDR2 FYNNEI. The CDR3 totals 15 residues. J gave up 0 bases and V 8 bases, and 5 bases lay outside the gene matches. DNA of the CDR3: TGTGCCAGCGGAGGGACTAGCGAAAGCACAGATACGCAGTATTTT. Amino acid sequence: CASGGTSESTDTQYF. Using reference TRBV2 and TRBJ2-3 for the parts outside the CDR3, the full variable domain is EPEVTQTPSHQVTQMGQEVILRCVPISNHLYFYWYRQILGQKVEFLVSFYNNEISEKSEIFDDQFSVERPDGSNFTLKIRSTKLEDSAMYFCASGGTSESTDTQYFGPGTRLTVL.

V usage is TRBV5-1 and J usage is TRBJ2-1; TRBD2 might be the D (6 bases). Between the trimmed V and J ends, which lost 0 bases and 5 bases, there was a span of 9 bases. The CDR3 is made up of 14 amino acids. The germline V gene encodes CDR1 SGHRS and CDR2 YFSETQ. The CDR3 nucleotides are TGCGCCAGCAGCTTGGAACTAGCTAACAATGAGCAGTTCTTC. It yields the protein CASSLELANNEQFF.

The J gene is TRBJ2-5, the V gene TRBV27, with 8 bases aligning to TRBD2. The germline V gene encodes CDR1 MNHEY and CDR2 SMNVEV (reference sequence). The CDR3 runs to 15 residues. Trimming removed 0 bases from V and 3 bases from J; junction bases left unmatched: 3. DNA of the CDR3: TGTGCCAGCAGTTTATCTAGCGGGATAGAAGAGACCCAGTACTTC. This gives the protein CASSLSSGIEETQYF.

The chain joins TRBV11-3 to TRBJ2-2; maybe TRBD2 (6 bases). V shed 1 base and J shed 4 bases, with 13 bases lying between them. There are 16 residues in the CDR3. Germline-derived CDR1 and CDR2 are SGHNT and YENEEA. The CDR3 DNA is TGTGCCAGCAGCTTAGTTGCGGGAAACCCCACCGGGGAGCTGTTTTTT. Encoded protein: CASSLVAGNPTGELFF.

V and J are TRBV29-1 and TRBJ1-5; D not certain. CDR1 is SQVTM and CDR2 is ANQGSEA in the germline V gene. The CDR3 loop spans 13 amino acids. V was cut by 2 bases and J by 6 bases, with 11 bases left in between. The CDR3 sequence: CSVEIREGQPQHF. The CDR3 nucleotides are TGCAGCGTTGAAATCCGGGAAGGTCAGCCCCAGCATTTT. Drawing the rest from reference TRBV29-1 and TRBJ1-5, the complete variable domain is SAVISQKPSRDICQRGTSLTIQCQVDSQVTMMFWYRQQPGQSLTLIATANQGSEATYESGFVIDKFPISRPNLTFSTLTVSNMSPEDSSIYLCSVEIREGQPQHFGDGTRLSIL.

The V call is TRBV7-9, the J call TRBJ1-1, with 10 bases identical to TRBD1. Trimming removed 7 bases from V and 11 bases from J; junction bases left unmatched: 7. CDR1 and CDR2 (germline): SEHNR, FQNEAQ (reference sequence). This CDR3 contains 12 residues. CDR3 region: CASIKTGGPAFF. The CDR3 DNA sequence: TGTGCCAGCATAAAGACAGGGGGCCCGGCTTTCTTT. The variable domain in full, with the rest retrieved from reference TRBV7-9 and TRBJ1-1, is DTGVSQNPRHKITKRGQNVTFRCDPISEHNRLYWYRQTLGQGPEFLTYFQNEAQLEKSRLLSDRFSAERPKGSFSTLEIQRTEQGDSAMYLCASIKTGGPAFFGQGTRLTVV.

V is TRBV7-8 and J is TRBJ1-4, with a weak D call TRBD1 (5 bases). The ends were cut back, 2 bases at V and 7 bases at J, with 14 bases in the middle. Germline V gene data show CDR1 as SGHVS and CDR2 as FQNEAQ. The CDR3 is 15 residues long. This CDR3 is CASSLSVGAAEKLFF. In DNA, the CDR3 is TGTGCCAGCAGCTTAAGTGTAGGGGCGGCTGAAAAACTGTTTTTT.

The rearrangement joins TRBV19 to TRBJ2-7, with 9 bases identical to TRBD1. The CDR3 consists of 15 residues. The ends lost 3 bases at V and 3 bases at J; junction bases unmatched: 6. CDR1 and CDR2 from the germline V gene are LNHDA and SQIVND (reference sequence). CDR3: CASSIYRDRVYEQYF. In nucleotides, the CDR3 is TGTGCCAGTAGTATTTACCGGGACAGGGTCTACGAGCAGTACTTC.

J is TRBJ2-1 and V is TRBV9; tentative D call: TRBD1 (6 bases). The germline V gene encodes CDR1 SGDLS and CDR2 YYNGEE. V was clipped by 3 bases and J by 2 bases, with 12 bases between them. The CDR3 spans 15 residues. The CDR3 nucleotides are TGTGCCAGCAGCGCACCGGGACATCCCTACAATGAGCAGTTCTTC. Its translation: CASSAPGHPYNEQFF.

This chain uses TRBV6-5 with TRBJ1-2; D is undetermined. This CDR3 comprises 13 residues. The V gene lost 2 bases and the J gene lost 3 bases, with 7 bases spanning the gap. CDR1 is MNHEY and CDR2 is SVGAGI in the germline V gene. The CDR3 nucleotides read TGTGCCAGCAGTTACGGGCAGCACTATGGCTACACCTTC. Its translation is CASSYGQHYGYTF.

This chain connects TRBV6-5 to TRBJ1-4, with 9 bases matching TRBD1. Germline CDR1 and CDR2: MNHEY and SVGAGI. Trimming removed 0 bases from V and 8 bases from J; junction bases left unmatched: 1. CDR3 length: 14 residues. The CDR3 region is CASSYSTGGEKLFF. The CDR3 nucleotides are TGTGCCAGCAGTTACTCGACAGGGGGAGAAAAACTGTTTTTT.

The V gene is TRBV7-8, the J gene TRBJ2-7; TRBD2 agrees at 8 bases. Germline-derived CDR1 and CDR2 are SGHVS and FQNEAQ. This CDR3 has 15 amino acids. The V gene end was trimmed by 5 bases and the J gene end by 0 bases; junction bases not matched to a gene: 6. The CDR3 bases are TGTGCCAGCAGCGTGGGACTAGGGAGCTCCTACGAGCAGTACTTC. It yields the protein CASSVGLGSSYEQYF. The whole variable domain, remainder taken from reference TRBV7-8 and TRBJ2-7, is GAGVSQSPRYKVAKRGQDVALRCDPISGHVSLFWYQQALGQGPEFLTYFQNEAQLDKSGLPSDRFFAERPEGSVSTLKIQRTQQEDSAVYLCASSVGLGSSYEQYFGPGTRLTVT.

This clone was counted a single time. The V gene is TRBV29-1, the J gene TRBJ1-1; TRBD1 aligns across 9 bases. The germline CDR1 and CDR2 sequences are SQVTM and ANQGSEA. Germline trimming cut 6 bases from V and 2 bases from J; bases unmatched to any gene: 1. The CDR3 has 12 amino acids. The CDR3 is CSVTGGNTEAFF. In nucleotides, the CDR3 is TGCAGCGTGACAGGGGGTAACACTGAAGCTTTCTTT.

V gene TRBV5-6 combines with J gene TRBJ1-3; a possible D gene is TRBD1 (6 bases). Germline CDR1 is SGHDT and CDR2 is YYEEEE. This CDR3 contains 18 residues. The ends were cut back, 4 bases at V and 4 bases at J, with 24 bases in the middle. The CDR3 loop is CASSPTSRGGPGGNTIYF. The CDR3 DNA reads TGTGCCAGCAGCCCAACAAGTCGGGGGGGCCCGGGAGGAAACACCATATATTTT. Full variable domain (rest looked up from reference TRBV5-6 and TRBJ1-3): DAGVTQSPTHLIKTRGQQVTLRCSPKSGHDTVSWYQQALGQGPQFIFQYYEEEERQRGNFPDRFSGHQFPNYSSELNVNALLLGDSALYLCASSPTSRGGPGGNTIYFGEGSWLTVV.

The chain is built from TRBV11-3 and TRBJ2-7; the match to TRBD2 covers 11 bases. Germline V gene sequence: CDR1 SGHNT, CDR2 YENEEA. The CDR3 has 14 residues. V lost 5 bases and J lost 4; bases outside the gene matches: 4. CDR3 bases: TGTGCCAGCAGCCCGGGACTAGCGGTATACGAGCAGTACTTC. Its translation: CASSPGLAVYEQYF.

This chain joins TRBV10-3 and TRBJ1-1; TRBD1 aligns across 8 bases. Germline values: CDR1 ENHRY, CDR2 SYGVKD. CDR3 length equals 15 residues. Unmatched junction bases numbered 13, after V lost 10 bases and J lost 3 bases. The chain's CDR3 is CATRPTMDRDTEAFF. CDR3 nucleotide sequence: TGTGCCACGAGACCGACTATGGACAGGGACACTGAAGCTTTCTTT.

The chain combines TRBV4-1 with TRBJ2-1; possibly TRBD2 for D (5 bases). V lost 4 bases and J 7 bases, leaving 11 bases between the germline ends. From germline, CDR1 is MGHRA and CDR2 YSYEKL. The CDR3 length is 13 residues. In DNA, the CDR3 is TGCGCCAGCAGCCCGAGGGCTGAGAATGAGCAGTTCTTC. It specifies CASSPRAENEQFF.

This chain uses TRBV11-2 with TRBJ1-1; no clear D. CDR3 length: 14 residues. The germline CDR1 and CDR2 sequences are SGHAT and FQNNGV. The V and J ends lost 3 bases and 1 base respectively, with 9 bases between them. Written as DNA, the CDR3 is TGTGCCAGCAGCTTCGAGATTCGGAACACTGAAGCTTTCTTT. Translation gives CASSFEIRNTEAFF.

V and J are TRBV9 and TRBJ2-1; 9 bases match TRBD2. The CDR3 loop spans 15 amino acids. Germline V gene lookup returns CDR1 SGDLS and CDR2 YYNGEE. The J segment lost 1 base and the V segment lost 1 base, leaving 0 bases of the junction unmatched. CDR3 nucleotide sequence: TGTGCCAGCAGCGTAAGCGGGAGGTCCTACAATGAGCAGTTCTTC. The encoded protein is CASSVSGRSYNEQFF.